The sequence of this T cell receptor (beta chain) was determined in a study of cytomegalovirus exposure and HLA in healthy donors. This clone was found a few times. PCR was performed using 60 Vbeta and 13 Jbeta primers. Generated by immunoSEQ multiplex PCR, the TCRdb table keeps only in-frame clones and is missing some. In the table there are about 180,000 clones, about four fifths of which are singletons. Deletions cut 0 bases from V and 2 bases from J, with 9 bases between. Per germline, CDR1 SGDLS and CDR2 YYNGEE. This CDR3 is built from 15 residues. The rearrangement uses TRBV9 and TRBJ2-1; possibly TRBD1 for D (6 bases). Sequencing was performed on PBMCs. The TCR originated in a woman aged 30 to 39 in good health and CMV-seronegative. CDR3 nucleotide sequence: TGTGCCAGCAGCGTAGGTGCAGGGGCCTACAATGAGCAGTTCTTC. It yields the protein CASSVGAGAYNEQFF.